This TCR beta chain was sequenced for a study of blood T cell repertoires in COVID-19. Study-level background: Donors in the United States, Italy and Spain gave samples during acute or convalescent COVID-19.

Authors' processing steps: The assay estimated nucleated cells by amplifying reference gene primers. The protocol was immunoSEQ multiplex PCR, while the TCRdb copy is restricted to in-frame clones and leaves out a portion. That table gives V, J and clone size, and the DNA gave D and trimming. The profile shows some 150,000 clones, roughly 87% of them singletons. The material sequenced was peripheral blood. The clonotype originates from a woman aged 60 to 75 with active or convalescent COVID-19.

The CDR3 sequence: CASSSRTGGDTGELFF. The CDR3 DNA sequence: TGTGCCAGCAGCTCTAGGACAGGGGGGGACACCGGGGAGCTGTTTTTT. V gene TRBV7-2 combines with J gene TRBJ2-2; TRBD1 agrees at 10 bases. V shed 4 bases, J shed 3 bases, and the junction held 5 bases outside the gene matches. CDR1 is SGHTA, CDR2 FQGNSA, per germline. The CDR3 extends over 16 amino acids.